What follows are 25 T cell receptor beta chains derived from one specimen sequenced in a study of Ad26.COV2.S vaccination and SARS-CoV-2 variants. The table came from immunoSEQ multiplex PCR; TCRdb's copy has only in-frame clones and leaves some out. The data show about 680,000 clones, with 89% seen just once and around 1.4% held by the top ten. Described treatment: roughly 19 received Ad26.COV2.S at low or high dose, single or two shots; about 5 received placebo; per-sample allocation not given. Sampling was performed 63 days after the first vaccine or placebo injection. The specimen comprised peripheral blood, sampled in a trial of Ad26.COV2.S vaccine versus placebo. The origin of the receptors is a person between 18 and 65 years old who received the Ad26.COV2.S COVID-19 vaccine or a placebo.

Concerning this clone itself: The same CDR3 is also encoded by other DNA sequences in this sample. The chain links TRBV5-1 to TRBJ2-7; D unresolved. CDR3 length: 15 residues. Trimming shortened V by 0 bases and J by 0 bases, and 10 bases separated the two germline ends. CDR1 is SGHRS and CDR2 is YFSETQ in the germline V gene. In DNA form, the CDR3 reads TGCGCCAGCAGCTTGGGGAGTCAGAGCTCCTACGAGCAGTACTTC. It codes for CASSLGSQSSYEQYF.

As for this clone: Different DNA sequences within this sample yield the same CDR3. CDR3 DNA: TGCGCCAGCAGCTTGGGGGGAGAGGGGTACAATGAGCAGTTCTTC. Translation gives CASSLGGEGYNEQFF. The chain combines TRBV5-1 with TRBJ2-1; D may match TRBD1 or TRBD2 (5 bases each). Trimming took 0 bases from V and 4 from J, leaving 11 bases between them. The V gene's germline CDR1 is SGHRS and CDR2 YFSETQ. The CDR3 is made up of 15 amino acids.

This chain's CDR3 is CASSATGGRELFF. The CDR3, as DNA: TGTGCCAGCAGTGCTACAGGGGGTCGGGAGCTGTTTTTT. The V and J genes are TRBV12-3 or TRBV12-4 and TRBJ2-2, with 8 bases that match TRBD1. This CDR3 spans 13 amino acids. The V and J ends lost 5 bases and 9 bases, in that order; junction bases with no gene match: 5.

This sequence joins TRBV6-5 and TRBJ1-3; D gene unclear. Per the germline V gene, CDR1 is MNHEY and CDR2 is SVGAGI. The CDR3 extends over 16 amino acids. Trimming took off 2 bases at V and 4 bases at J, with 15 bases between the two ends. CDR3 nucleotides: TGTGCCAGCAGTTACCAAGAGACGACACGGGGAAACACCATATATTTT. It codes for CASSYQETTRGNTIYF.

CDR3 nucleotide sequence: TGTGCCACCAGTGATTCGCGACAGGTGGATACGCAGTATTTT. It translates to CATSDSRQVDTQYF. The genes are TRBV24-1 and TRBJ2-3, with D tentatively TRBD1 (6 bases). Germline lookup yields CDR1 KGHDR and CDR2 SFDVKD. Trimming removed 2 bases from V and 6 bases from J, with 11 bases in between. This CDR3 region has 14 residues.

The table lists this clone with a few counts. The gene calls are TRBV6-5 and TRBJ2-3; 7 nucleotides line up with TRBD2. The CDR3 totals 12 residues. The trim removed 11 bases at V and 6 bases at J, leaving 8 bases unmatched. The germline CDR1 and CDR2 sequences are MNHEY and SVGAGI. CDR3 bases: TGTGCCCTCGGGACTACCCTTGATACGCAGTATTTT. Residues: CALGTTLDTQYF.

There are a few counts of this clone. The V and J genes are TRBV4-3 and TRBJ1-6; D may be TRBD1 (5 bases). CDR1 LGHNA and CDR2 YSLEER come from the germline V gene. The length of the CDR3 is 15 residues. V was pared by 4 bases and J by 5 bases, with 12 bases between. The CDR3 DNA is TGCGCCAGCAGCCGGGGCAGGACTAATAATTCACCCCTCCACTTT. Its translation is CASSRGRTNNSPLHF.

The chain is built from TRBV7-2 and TRBJ1-5; D may be TRBD1 (5 bases). The CDR3 is 15 residues long. Germline CDR1 reads SGHTA; CDR2 reads FQGNSA. With 1 base removed from V and 5 bases from J, the gap between germline ends came to 12 bases. The CDR3 bases are TGTGCCAGCAGCTTAGTCGGTCAGGGAGATCAGCCCCAGCATTTT. It codes for CASSLVGQGDQPQHF.

The chain couples TRBV4-1 to TRBJ2-7; D not resolved. Per germline, CDR1 MGHRA and CDR2 YSYEKL. Trimming removed 1 base at V and 1 base at J, with 5 bases between. The CDR3 covers 13 residues. The CDR3 here is CASSQAQSYEQYF. The CDR3 DNA reads as TGCGCCAGCAGCCAAGCACAGTCCTACGAGCAGTACTTC.

The chain carries TRBV6-2 or TRBV6-3 and TRBJ1-5; D is perhaps TRBD1 (5 bases). The V end lost 6 bases, the J end lost 2 bases, and 17 bases lay between the germline ends. CDR1 and CDR2 from the germline V gene are MNHEY and SVGEGT. The CDR3 spans 16 residues. The CDR3 loop is CASSPSGVMRNQPQHF. DNA for the CDR3: TGTGCCAGCAGCCCCTCGGGGGTTATGCGCAATCAGCCCCAGCATTTT.

V and J are TRBV6-1 and TRBJ2-7; D remains ambiguous. Trimming took off 2 bases at V and 3 bases at J, with 8 bases between the two ends. The CDR3 runs 13 residues. CDR1 is MNHNS, CDR2 SASEGT, per germline. CDR3 sequence reads: CASSELASYEQYF. The CDR3 DNA follows: TGTGCCAGCAGTGAATTAGCAAGCTACGAGCAGTACTTC.

A single count supports this clone. In the same sample, other DNA sequences code for this CDR3. This chain uses TRBV30 with TRBJ1-5; possibly TRBD1 for D (6 bases). CDR1 and CDR2 (germline): GTSNPN, SVGIG (reference sequence). V shed 1 base and J shed 1 base, with 11 bases lying between them. CDR3 length equals 15 residues. This CDR3 reads CAWSEGGGSNQPQHF. DNA for the CDR3: TGTGCCTGGAGTGAGGGGGGGGGCAGCAATCAGCCCCAGCATTTT.

This clone has just one count. V and J are TRBV12-3 or TRBV12-4 and TRBJ2-3; D call uncertain. Trimming stripped 7 bases from V and 4 bases from J, with 12 bases between. The CDR3 is 13 amino acids. The CDR3 here is CASTFSAPDTQYF. The CDR3 DNA follows: TGTGCCAGCACCTTCTCGGCCCCAGATACGCAGTATTTT.

This chain links TRBV7-8 with TRBJ2-3, with D tentatively TRBD2 (5 bases). The CDR3 length is 14 residues. The V end was cut by 5 bases, the J end by 3 bases, with 12 bases between. The germline CDR1 and CDR2 sequences are SGHVS and FQNEAQ. CDR3 coding DNA: TGTGCCAGCAGCCCAGACGGGGTTACAGATACGCAGTATTTT. This codes for CASSPDGVTDTQYF.

The chain combines TRBV7-2 with TRBJ2-3; D not certain. This CDR3 region has 15 residues. V was shortened by 1 base and J by 4 bases, with 12 bases between the two germline ends. Germline values: CDR1 SGHTA, CDR2 FQGNSA. The CDR3 DNA reads TGTGCCAGCAGCTTAGTAGGCTCTACCGCAGATACGCAGTATTTT. It specifies CASSLVGSTADTQYF.

The rearrangement joins TRBV5-6 to TRBJ1-5, with D hard to call. The CDR3 extends over 16 amino acids. Trimming pared 0 bases from V and 3 bases from J, leaving 13 bases between. CDR1 is SGHDT, CDR2 YYEEEE, per germline. CDR3: CASSLGAGSPNQPQHF. DNA for the CDR3: TGTGCCAGCAGCTTGGGGGCTGGTAGTCCCAATCAGCCCCAGCATTTT.

Comment on this clone: Its ends do not fully match the called genes, so a read error is possible. This rearrangement joins TRBV6-5 to TRBJ1-1, with D tentatively TRBD1 (6 bases). The germline V gene encodes CDR1 MNHEY and CDR2 SVGAGI. The CDR3 extends over 14 amino acids. This CDR3 is CASRYSTGVTEAFF. Here the CDR3 DNA reads TGTGCCAGCAGATACTCGACAGGCGTGACTGAAGCTTTCTTT.

This chain uses TRBV4-1 with TRBJ2-1; TRBD1 matches 10 bases. This CDR3 region has 16 residues. In germline, CDR1 is MGHRA, CDR2 YSYEKL. V shed 4 bases and J 5 bases; nucleotides not matched to a gene: 8. CDR3 protein: CASSRTPGQGNNEQFF. The CDR3 DNA follows: TGCGCCAGCAGCCGGACTCCGGGACAGGGGAACAATGAGCAGTTCTTC.

CDR3 region: CAWNRGGTDNSPLHF. For the CDR3, the DNA is TGTGCCTGGAACCGTGGGGGCACCGATAATTCACCCCTCCACTTT. V is TRBV30 and J is TRBJ1-6; a possible D gene is TRBD1 (6 bases). V was cut by 4 bases and J by 5 bases, with 15 bases left in between. Per the germline V gene, CDR1 is GTSNPN and CDR2 is SVGIG (reference sequence). This CDR3 comprises 15 residues.

The chain combines TRBV7-2 with TRBJ2-7; TRBD1 matches at 7 bases. CDR1 and CDR2 from the germline V gene are SGHTA and FQGNSA. The CDR3 sequence is 15 residues long. V lost 2 bases to trimming and J lost 2 bases; unmatched junction nucleotides: 6. The CDR3 sequence is CASSLTTGTTYEQYF. The CDR3 region has the DNA TGTGCCAGCAGCTTAACGACAGGGACCACCTACGAGCAGTACTTC.

V usage is TRBV30 and J usage is TRBJ2-5; perhaps TRBD1 as D (5 bases). Per the germline V gene, CDR1 is GTSNPN and CDR2 is SVGIG (reference sequence). V was clipped by 3 bases and J by 2 bases, with 7 bases between them. The CDR3 has 12 amino acids. CDR3 nucleotides: TGTGCCTGGAGCCCAGGGCAAGAGACCCAGTACTTC. This encodes CAWSPGQETQYF.

This clone turned up a few times. This rearrangement joins TRBV30 to TRBJ1-6; D gene unclear. Trimming took off 0 bases at V and 5 bases at J, with 8 bases between the two ends. The CDR3 spans 14 residues. Germline lookup yields CDR1 GTSNPN and CDR2 SVGIG (reference sequence). The CDR3 DNA sequence: TGTGCCTGGAGTGTACAGTTCCATAATTCACCCCTCCACTTT. Protein sequence: CAWSVQFHNSPLHF. Based on the CDR3 plus reference TRBV30 and TRBJ1-6, the full variable domain is SQTIHQWPATLVQPVGSPLSLECTVEGTSNPNLYWYRQAAGRGLQLLFYSVGIGQISSEVPQNLSASRPQDRQFILSSKKLLLSDSGFYLCAWSVQFHNSPLHFGNGTRLTVT.

This chain connects TRBV2 to TRBJ1-2; D uncertain. This CDR3 has 12 residues. Germline V CDR1 and CDR2: SNHLY, FYNNEI. The V end lost 8 bases, the J end lost 7 bases, and 14 bases lay between the germline ends. This chain's CDR3 is CASRVGSGGYTF. CDR3 nucleotide sequence: TGTGCCAGCCGAGTGGGCTCAGGTGGCTACACCTTC.

The V gene is TRBV10-1, the J gene TRBJ1-1; TRBD1 is a possible D gene (6 bases). Trimming cost V 5 bases and J 3 bases, with 10 bases left between them. The CDR3 is 13 residues long. Germline CDR1 WNHNN, CDR2 SYGVQD (reference sequence). Here the CDR3 DNA reads TGCGCCAGCAGTCGGGGGGCCTACACTGAAGCTTTCTTT. Its protein is CASSRGAYTEAFF.

The CDR3 nucleotides are TGCGCCAGCAGCTTGACAGGGGGGGCGGAGACCCAGTACTTC. Protein product: CASSLTGGAETQYF. The rearrangement uses TRBV5-1 and TRBJ2-5; tentative D call: TRBD1 (8 bases). Trimming took 1 base from V and 5 from J, leaving 12 bases between them. This CDR3 spans 14 amino acids. The germline gives CDR1 SGHRS, CDR2 YFSETQ.